Detailed here is one T cell receptor beta chain. V trimming: 2 bases; J trimming: 7 bases; junction bases outside the gene matches: 10. Germline V gives CDR1 KGHSH, CDR2 LQKENI. CDR3 length equals 16 residues. This entry is derived from a study of CD8 T cells in Susac syndrome. Random hexamers primed reverse transcription of about 0.5 to 1 ug RNA. TCRdb used MiXCR to reprocess the immunoSEQ multiplex PCR reads, holding one entry per CDR3 protein. Of 150,000 to 200,000 distinct CDR3 sequences listed, approximately 94% were seen once; the top ten hold about 0.089%. Sequencing input: CD4+ T cells from PBMCs. The TCR sequence derives from a human donor with multiple sclerosis. This rearrangement joins TRBV18 to TRBJ2-1, with 8 bases identical to TRBD2. The CDR3 spells CASSPILAAEGNEQFF. Here the CDR3 DNA reads TGTGCCAGCTCACCAATACTAGCGGCAGAGGGAAATGAGCAGTTCTTC.